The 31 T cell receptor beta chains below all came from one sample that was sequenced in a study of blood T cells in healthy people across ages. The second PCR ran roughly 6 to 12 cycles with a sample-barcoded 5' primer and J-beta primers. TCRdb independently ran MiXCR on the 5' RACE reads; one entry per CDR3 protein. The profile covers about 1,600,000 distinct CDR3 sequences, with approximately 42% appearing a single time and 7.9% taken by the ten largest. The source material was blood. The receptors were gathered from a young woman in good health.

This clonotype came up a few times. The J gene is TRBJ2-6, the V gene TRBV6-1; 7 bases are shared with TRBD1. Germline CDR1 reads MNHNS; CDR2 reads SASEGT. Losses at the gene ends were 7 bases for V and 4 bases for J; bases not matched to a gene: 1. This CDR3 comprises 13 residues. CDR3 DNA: TGTGCCAGCATGGACAGGGGGGCCAACGTCCTGACTTTC. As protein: CASMDRGANVLTF.

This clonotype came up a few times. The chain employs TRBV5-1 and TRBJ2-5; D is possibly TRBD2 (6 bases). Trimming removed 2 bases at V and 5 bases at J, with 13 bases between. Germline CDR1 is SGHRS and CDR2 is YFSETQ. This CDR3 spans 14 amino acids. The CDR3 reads CASSFRGGDETQYF. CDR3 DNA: TGCGCCAGCAGCTTTCGCGGAGGGGACGAGACCCAGTACTTC.

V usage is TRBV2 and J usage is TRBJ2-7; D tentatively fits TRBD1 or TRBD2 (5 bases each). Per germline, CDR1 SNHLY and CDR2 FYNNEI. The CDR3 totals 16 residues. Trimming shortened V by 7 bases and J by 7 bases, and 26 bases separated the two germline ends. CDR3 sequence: CASTGQGQRSYNEQYF. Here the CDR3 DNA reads TGTGCCAGCACGGGGCAGGGTCAAAGGTCCTACAATGAGCAGTACTTC.

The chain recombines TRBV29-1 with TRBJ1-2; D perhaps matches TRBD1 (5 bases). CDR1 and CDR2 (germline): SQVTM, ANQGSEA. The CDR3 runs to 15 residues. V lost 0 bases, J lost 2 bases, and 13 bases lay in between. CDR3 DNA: TGCAGCGTTGAAGACGCCCGGGGGTGGAACTATGGCTACACCTTC. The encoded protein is CSVEDARGWNYGYTF.

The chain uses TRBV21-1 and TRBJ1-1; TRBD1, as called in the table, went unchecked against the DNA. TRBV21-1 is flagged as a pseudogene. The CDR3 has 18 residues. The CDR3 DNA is TGTGCCAGCAGCAAAGGATGGTTGAGGGGGGGAGAGCGCAAGGAAGCTTTCTTT. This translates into CASSKGWLRGGERKEAFF.

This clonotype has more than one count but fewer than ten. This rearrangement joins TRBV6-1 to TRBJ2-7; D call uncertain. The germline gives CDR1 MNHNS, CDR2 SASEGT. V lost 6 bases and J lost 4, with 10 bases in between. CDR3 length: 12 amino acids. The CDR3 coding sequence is TGTGCCAGCAGAGACTCGCGGTACGAGCAGTACTTC. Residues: CASRDSRYEQYF.

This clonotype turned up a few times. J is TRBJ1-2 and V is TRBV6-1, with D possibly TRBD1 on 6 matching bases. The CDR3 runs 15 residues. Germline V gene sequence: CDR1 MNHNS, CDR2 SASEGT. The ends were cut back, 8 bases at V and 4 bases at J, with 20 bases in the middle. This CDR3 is CASGREWDNLYGYTF. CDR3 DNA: TGTGCCAGCGGGCGCGAGTGGGACAATCTCTATGGCTACACCTTC.

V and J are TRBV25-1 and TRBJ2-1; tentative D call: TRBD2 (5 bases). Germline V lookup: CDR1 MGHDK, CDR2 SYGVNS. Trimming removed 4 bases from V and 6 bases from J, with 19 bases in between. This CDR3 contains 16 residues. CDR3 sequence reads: CASSADASLSPNEQFF. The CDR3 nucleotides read TGTGCCAGCAGTGCAGACGCTAGCCTTTCTCCCAATGAGCAGTTCTTC.

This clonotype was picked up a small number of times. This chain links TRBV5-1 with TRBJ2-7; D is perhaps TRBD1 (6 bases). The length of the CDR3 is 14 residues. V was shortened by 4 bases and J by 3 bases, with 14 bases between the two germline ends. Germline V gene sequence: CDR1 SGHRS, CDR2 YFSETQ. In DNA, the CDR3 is TGCGCCAGCAGCCCAGACAGGACCTTCTACGAGCAGTACTTC. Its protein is CASSPDRTFYEQYF.

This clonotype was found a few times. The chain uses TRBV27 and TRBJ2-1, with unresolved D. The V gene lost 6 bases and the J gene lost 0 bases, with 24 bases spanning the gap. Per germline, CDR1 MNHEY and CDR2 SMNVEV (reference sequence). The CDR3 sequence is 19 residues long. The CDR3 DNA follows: TGTGCCAGCAGCGCGCGAGGCCGATTTTCGGCGAGCTCCTACAATGAGCAGTTCTTC. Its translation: CASSARGRFSASSYNEQFF.

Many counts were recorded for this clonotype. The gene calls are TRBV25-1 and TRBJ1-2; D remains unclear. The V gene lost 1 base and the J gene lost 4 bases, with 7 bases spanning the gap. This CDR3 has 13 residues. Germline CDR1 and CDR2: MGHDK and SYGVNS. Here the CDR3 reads CASSEWAVYGYTF. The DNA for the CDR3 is TGTGCCAGCAGTGAATGGGCAGTCTATGGCTACACCTTC.

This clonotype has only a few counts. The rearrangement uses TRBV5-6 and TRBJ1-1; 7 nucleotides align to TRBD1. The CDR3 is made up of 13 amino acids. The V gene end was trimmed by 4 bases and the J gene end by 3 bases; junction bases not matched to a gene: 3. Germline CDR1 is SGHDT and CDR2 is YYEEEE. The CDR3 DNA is TGTGCCAGCAGCCCTGACAGGGACACTGAAGCTTTCTTT. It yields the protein CASSPDRDTEAFF.

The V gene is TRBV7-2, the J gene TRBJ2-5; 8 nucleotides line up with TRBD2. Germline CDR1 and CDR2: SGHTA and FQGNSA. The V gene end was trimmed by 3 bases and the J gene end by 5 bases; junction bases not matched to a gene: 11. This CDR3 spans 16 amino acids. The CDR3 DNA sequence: TGTGCCAGCAGCTTTTTCGGTAGCGGGATTTGGGAGACCCAGTACTTC. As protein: CASSFFGSGIWETQYF.

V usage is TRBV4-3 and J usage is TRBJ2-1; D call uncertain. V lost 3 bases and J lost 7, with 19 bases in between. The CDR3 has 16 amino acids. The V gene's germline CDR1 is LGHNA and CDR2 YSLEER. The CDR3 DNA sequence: TGCGCCAGCAGCCAGGACGCTGGTTCAGAAACAAATGAGCAGTTCTTC. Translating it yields CASSQDAGSETNEQFF.

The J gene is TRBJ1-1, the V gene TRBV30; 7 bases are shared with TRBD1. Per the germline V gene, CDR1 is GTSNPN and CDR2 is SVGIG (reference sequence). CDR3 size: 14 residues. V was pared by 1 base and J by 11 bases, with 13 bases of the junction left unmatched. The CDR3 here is CAWSDGVATGWAFF. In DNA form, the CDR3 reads TGTGCCTGGAGTGATGGTGTTGCGACAGGGTGGGCTTTCTTT.

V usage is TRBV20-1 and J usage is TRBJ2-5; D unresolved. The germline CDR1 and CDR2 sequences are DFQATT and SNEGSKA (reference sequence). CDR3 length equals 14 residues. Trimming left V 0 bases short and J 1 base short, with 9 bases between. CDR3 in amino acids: CSARDRSSQETQYF. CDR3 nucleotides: TGCAGTGCTAGAGATAGGAGTAGCCAAGAGACCCAGTACTTC.

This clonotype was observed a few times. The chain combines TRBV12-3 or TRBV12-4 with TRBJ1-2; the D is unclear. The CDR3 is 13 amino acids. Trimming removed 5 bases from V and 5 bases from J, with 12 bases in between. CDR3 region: CASSVGLGYGYTF. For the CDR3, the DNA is TGTGCCAGCAGTGTGGGTCTTGGATATGGCTACACCTTC.

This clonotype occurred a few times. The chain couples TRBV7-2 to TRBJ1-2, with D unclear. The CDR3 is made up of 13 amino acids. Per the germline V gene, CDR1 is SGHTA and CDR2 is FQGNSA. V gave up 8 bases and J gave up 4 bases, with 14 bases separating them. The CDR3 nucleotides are TGTGCCAGCCGGGCCGGGTCTACCTATGGCTACACCTTC. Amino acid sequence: CASRAGSTYGYTF.

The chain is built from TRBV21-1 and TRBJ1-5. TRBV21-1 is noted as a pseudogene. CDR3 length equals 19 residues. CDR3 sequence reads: CASSKDRRVSQNSNQPQHF. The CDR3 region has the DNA TGTGCCAGCAGCAAAGATAGGCGGGTAAGCCAAAATAGCAATCAGCCCCAGCATTTT.

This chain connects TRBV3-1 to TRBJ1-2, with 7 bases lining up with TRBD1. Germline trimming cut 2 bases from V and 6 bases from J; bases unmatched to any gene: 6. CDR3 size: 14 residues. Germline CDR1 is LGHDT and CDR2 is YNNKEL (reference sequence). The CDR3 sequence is CASSQYDRDDGYTF. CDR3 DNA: TGTGCCAGCAGCCAATACGACAGGGACGATGGCTACACCTTC.

CDR3 residues: CAWSGGTGGPYTEAFF. The DNA for the CDR3 is TGTGCCTGGAGTGGAGGGACAGGGGGCCCTTACACTGAAGCTTTCTTT. The V call is TRBV30, the J call TRBJ1-1, with 12 bases aligning to TRBD1. The germline V gene has CDR1 GTSNPN and CDR2 SVGIG (reference sequence). This CDR3 comprises 16 residues. V was clipped by 1 base and J by 3 bases; unmatched bases: 6.

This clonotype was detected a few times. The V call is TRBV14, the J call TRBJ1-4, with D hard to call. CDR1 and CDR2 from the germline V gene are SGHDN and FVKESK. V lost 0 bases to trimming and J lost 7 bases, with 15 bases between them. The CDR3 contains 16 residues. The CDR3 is CASSQEKIRRGEKLFF. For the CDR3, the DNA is TGTGCCAGCAGCCAAGAGAAGATACGGCGGGGTGAAAAACTGTTTTTT.

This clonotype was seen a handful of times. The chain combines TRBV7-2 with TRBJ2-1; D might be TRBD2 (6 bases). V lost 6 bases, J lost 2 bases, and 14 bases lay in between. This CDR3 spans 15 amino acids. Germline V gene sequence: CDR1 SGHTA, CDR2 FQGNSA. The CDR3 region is CASRIGGATYNEQFF. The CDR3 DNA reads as TGTGCCAGCAGGATCGGCGGGGCTACCTACAATGAGCAGTTCTTC.

The CDR3 loop reads CASSYYRTPGMDTQYF. Here the CDR3 DNA reads TGTGCCAGCAGTTACTATAGGACACCCGGTATGGATACGCAGTATTTT. The rearrangement joins TRBV6-6 to TRBJ2-3; tentatively, D is TRBD1 (5 bases). This CDR3 has 16 amino acids. V lost 1 base and J lost 6, with 17 bases in between. Germline CDR1 reads MNHNY; CDR2 reads SVGAGI (reference sequence).

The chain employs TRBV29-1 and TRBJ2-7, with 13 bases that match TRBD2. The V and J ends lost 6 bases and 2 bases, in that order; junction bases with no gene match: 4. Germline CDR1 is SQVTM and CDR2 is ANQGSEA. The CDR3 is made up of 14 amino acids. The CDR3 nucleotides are TGCAGCGTCCAGGGACTAGCGGGACCCTACGAGCAGTACTTC. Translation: CSVQGLAGPYEQYF.

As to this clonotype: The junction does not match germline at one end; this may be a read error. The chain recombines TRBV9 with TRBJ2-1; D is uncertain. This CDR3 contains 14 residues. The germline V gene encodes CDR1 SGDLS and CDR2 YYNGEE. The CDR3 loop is CASSGRLGYKEQFF. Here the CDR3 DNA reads TGTGCCAGCAGCGGACGTCTAGGGTACAAGGAGCAGTTCTTC.

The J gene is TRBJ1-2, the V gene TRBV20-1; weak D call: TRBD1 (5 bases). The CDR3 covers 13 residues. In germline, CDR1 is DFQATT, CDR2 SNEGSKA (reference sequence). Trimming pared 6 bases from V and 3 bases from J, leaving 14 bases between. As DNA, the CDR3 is TGCAGTGCGGACCGGCAGGGCCACTATGGCTACACCTTC. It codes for CSADRQGHYGYTF.

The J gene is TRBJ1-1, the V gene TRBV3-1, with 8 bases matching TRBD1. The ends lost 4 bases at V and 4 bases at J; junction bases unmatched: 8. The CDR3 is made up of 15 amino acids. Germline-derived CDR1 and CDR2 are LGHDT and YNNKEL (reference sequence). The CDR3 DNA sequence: TGTGCCAGCAGCCTCGCGGACAGGGCGGGCACTGAAGCTTTCTTT. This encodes CASSLADRAGTEAFF.

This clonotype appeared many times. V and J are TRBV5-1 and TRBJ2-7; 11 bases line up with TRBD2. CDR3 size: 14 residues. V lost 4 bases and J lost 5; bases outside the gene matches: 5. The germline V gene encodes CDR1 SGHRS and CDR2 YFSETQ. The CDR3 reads CASSLLAGEDEQYF. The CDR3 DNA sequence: TGCGCCAGCAGCCTACTAGCGGGAGAGGACGAGCAGTACTTC.

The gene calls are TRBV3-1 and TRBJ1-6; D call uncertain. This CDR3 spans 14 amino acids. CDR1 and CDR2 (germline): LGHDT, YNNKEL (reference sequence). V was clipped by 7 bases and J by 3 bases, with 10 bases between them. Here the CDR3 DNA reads TGTGCCAGCAACAAGGGAGGCTATAATTCACCCCTCCACTTT. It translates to CASNKGGYNSPLHF.

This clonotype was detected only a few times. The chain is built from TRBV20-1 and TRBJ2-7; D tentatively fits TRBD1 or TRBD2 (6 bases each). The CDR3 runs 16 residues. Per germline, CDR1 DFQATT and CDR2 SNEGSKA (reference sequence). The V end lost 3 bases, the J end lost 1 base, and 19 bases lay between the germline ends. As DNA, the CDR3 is TGCAGTGCTAGGAAAGAGGGGGAGGATTTATCCTACGAGCAGTACTTC. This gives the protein CSARKEGEDLSYEQYF.